The 22 T cell receptor beta chains below all came from one sample that was sequenced in a study of blood T cell repertoires in COVID-19. Method: immunoSEQ multiplex PCR; TCRdb's copy keeps in-frame clones and lacks some. The sample records around 250,000 clones, about nine tenths being singletons. Input material: peripheral blood. Every receptor here comes from a woman younger than 45 with active or convalescent COVID-19.

This chain uses TRBV24-1 with TRBJ1-5; 7 bases map to TRBD1. Germline CDR1 reads KGHDR; CDR2 reads SFDVKD. The CDR3 covers 17 residues. V lost 2 bases to trimming and J lost 0 bases; unmatched junction nucleotides: 6. CDR3 bases: TGTGCCACCAGTGATTCCAGACAGGGTCGTAGCAATCAGCCCCAGCATTTT. This encodes CATSDSRQGRSNQPQHF.

The V and J genes are TRBV28 and TRBJ1-5; D is unresolved. The CDR3 covers 13 residues. Germline values: CDR1 MDHEN, CDR2 SYDVKM. Trimming shortened V by 10 bases and J by 0 bases, and 10 bases separated the two germline ends. The CDR3 nucleotides are TGTGCCACCCAGGTCTATAGCAATCAGCCCCAGCATTTT. It translates to CATQVYSNQPQHF.

The V gene is TRBV6-5, the J gene TRBJ2-1; the D gene is possibly TRBD1 (5 bases). Looked up from germline, CDR1 is MNHEY and CDR2 is SVGAGI. Between the trimmed V and J ends, which lost 3 bases and 3 bases, there was a span of 9 bases. The CDR3 runs 14 residues. CDR3 in amino acids: CASSYSGFYNEQFF. CDR3 nucleotides: TGTGCCAGCAGTTATTCAGGGTTCTACAATGAGCAGTTCTTC.

The chain joins TRBV6-1 to TRBJ1-3, with D possibly being TRBD1 (5 bases). This CDR3 comprises 16 residues. The germline V gene has CDR1 MNHNS and CDR2 SASEGT. The V gene lost 2 bases and the J gene lost 0 bases, with 11 bases spanning the gap. In DNA form, the CDR3 reads TGTGCCAGCAGTGAAAGGAGGGGAGGCTCTGGAAACACCATATATTTT. This codes for CASSERRGGSGNTIYF.

This sequence joins TRBV7-9 and TRBJ1-1; D is perhaps TRBD1 (5 bases). The germline V and J ends were trimmed by 5 bases and 7 bases, with 11 bases remaining between them. CDR3 length equals 12 residues. Germline CDR1 SEHNR, CDR2 FQNEAQ (reference sequence). The CDR3 DNA sequence: TGTGCCAGCAGCCCCGGGGGGGTTGAAGCTTTCTTT. Protein product: CASSPGGVEAFF.

CDR3 amino acids: CASKWSGGSYNEQFF. CDR3 nucleotides: TGTGCCAGTAAATGGTCCGGGGGCTCCTACAATGAGCAGTTCTTC. The J gene is TRBJ2-1, the V gene TRBV19; D might be TRBD2 (6 bases). The CDR3 spans 15 residues. Germline values: CDR1 LNHDA, CDR2 SQIVND (reference sequence). Trimming cost V 7 bases and J 0 bases, with 13 bases left between them.

This clone was seen once. This sequence joins TRBV21-1 and TRBJ2-6; the D call TRBD2 from the table was never checked on the DNA. TRBV21-1 is a documented pseudogene. The CDR3 totals 15 residues. The CDR3 region has the DNA TGTGCCAGCACATCGGGTAATCTGGGGGCCAACGTCCTGACTTTC. It translates to CASTSGNLGANVLTF.

The chain employs TRBV7-3 and TRBJ2-1; D is possibly TRBD2 (6 bases). Trimming took 4 bases from V and 5 from J, leaving 15 bases between them. CDR1 and CDR2 from the germline V gene are SGHTA and FQGTGA. This CDR3 has 15 amino acids. As DNA, the CDR3 is TGTGCCAGCAGCTCGGGAAGGACTACCCACAATGAGCAGTTCTTC. Protein: CASSSGRTTHNEQFF.

V gene TRBV6-5 combines with J gene TRBJ2-2, with 14 bases that match TRBD2. The germline gives CDR1 MNHEY, CDR2 SVGAGI. This CDR3 has 15 residues. V lost 6 bases to trimming and J lost 6 bases; unmatched junction nucleotides: 3. The CDR3 DNA reads as TGTGCCAGCAGGGGACTAGCGGGGGTTTCCGGGGAGCTGTTTTTT. It is translated as CASRGLAGVSGELFF.

This clone was seen more than once but under ten times. The chain joins TRBV19 to TRBJ1-4; TRBD1 matches at 7 bases. V shed 7 bases, J shed 6 bases, and the junction held 11 bases outside the gene matches. This CDR3 comprises 15 residues. Germline CDR1 reads LNHDA; CDR2 reads SQIVND (reference sequence). The CDR3 region is CASNEGARYDEKLFF. Here the CDR3 DNA reads TGTGCCAGTAACGAGGGGGCGCGGTACGATGAAAAACTGTTTTTT. Combining the CDR3 with reference TRBV19 and TRBJ1-4 gives the whole variable domain DGGITQSPKYLFRKEGQNVTLSCEQNLNHDAMYWYRQDPGQGLRLIYYSQIVNDFQKGDIAEGYSVSREKKESFPLTVTSAQKNPTAFYLCASNEGARYDEKLFFGSGTQLSVL.

The chain joins TRBV27 to TRBJ2-4; the D gene is possibly TRBD2 (5 bases). V lost 3 bases to trimming and J lost 1 base, with 13 bases between them. CDR1 and CDR2 (germline): MNHEY, SMNVEV (reference sequence). The CDR3 is 16 residues long. CDR3 residues: CASSFGVGDAKNIQYF. The CDR3 DNA sequence: TGTGCCAGCAGTTTCGGGGTGGGAGACGCCAAAAACATTCAGTACTTC.

V gene TRBV30 combines with J gene TRBJ1-2; TRBD1 agrees at 11 bases. The CDR3 is made up of 14 amino acids. The V gene end was trimmed by 1 base and the J gene end by 6 bases; junction bases not matched to a gene: 4. Germline V gene data show CDR1 as GTSNPN and CDR2 as SVGIG (reference sequence). CDR3 region: CAWSEGQGANGYTF. CDR3 nucleotide sequence: TGTGCCTGGAGTGAAGGACAGGGGGCGAATGGCTACACCTTC.

This clone was observed a few times. The chain joins TRBV3-1 (or the pseudogene TRBV3-2) to TRBJ1-1; TRBD1 matches 11 bases. This CDR3 comprises 17 residues. Germline values: CDR1 LGHDT, CDR2 YNNKEL (reference sequence). The ends lost 5 bases at V and 1 base at J; junction bases unmatched: 9. The CDR3 protein is CASSTRDRGFSNTEAFF. DNA for the CDR3: TGTGCCAGCAGCACCAGGGACAGGGGGTTTTCGAACACTGAAGCTTTCTTT.

V and J are TRBV10-3 and TRBJ1-2; D is possibly TRBD1 (6 bases). The CDR3 has 14 residues. Trimming removed 4 bases from V and 2 bases from J, with 11 bases in between. Germline loops: CDR1 ENHRY, CDR2 SYGVKD. CDR3 protein: CAISGRQENYGYTF. For the CDR3, the DNA is TGTGCCATCAGTGGCCGACAGGAAAACTATGGCTACACCTTC.

The chain recombines TRBV5-6 with TRBJ1-6; 11 bases are a match to TRBD1. After removal of 3 bases from V and 10 bases from J, the junction contained 9 bases not matched to a gene. The CDR3 covers 16 residues. Germline CDR1 reads SGHDT; CDR2 reads YYEEEE. The CDR3 coding sequence is TGTGCCAGCAGCTCGGACAGGGGGCGCAAAAACTCACCCCTCCACTTT. This sequence encodes CASSSDRGRKNSPLHF.

This chain joins TRBV20-1 and TRBJ2-1; D possibly corresponds to TRBD2 (5 bases). CDR3 size: 15 residues. Looked up from germline, CDR1 is DFQATT and CDR2 is SNEGSKA (reference sequence). The ends were cut back, 3 bases at V and 5 bases at J, with 17 bases in the middle. The DNA for the CDR3 is TGCAGTGCTAGTTGGACCCCCGAAGCGGACAATGAGCAGTTCTTC. Translating it yields CSASWTPEADNEQFF.

This chain connects TRBV29-1 to TRBJ1-1; 9 positions match TRBD1. Germline V lookup: CDR1 SQVTM, CDR2 ANQGSEA. The J segment lost 4 bases and the V segment lost 6 bases, leaving 9 bases of the junction unmatched. The CDR3 runs 14 residues. The CDR3, as DNA: TGCAGCGTCTCCCAGACAGGGGGGATCACTGAAGCTTTCTTT. It encodes CSVSQTGGITEAFF.

The chain is built from TRBV3-1 (or the pseudogene TRBV3-2) and TRBJ2-2, with 9 bases identical to TRBD1. This CDR3 has 15 amino acids. The germline gives CDR1 LGHDT, CDR2 YNNKEL (reference sequence). Germline trimming cut 6 bases from V and 4 bases from J; bases unmatched to any gene: 6. The CDR3 sequence is CASRLQGAGTGELFF. For the CDR3, the DNA is TGTGCCAGCAGGCTACAGGGGGCTGGCACCGGGGAGCTGTTTTTT.

V and J are TRBV24-1 and TRBJ2-3, with TRBD1 identical over 8 bases. The CDR3 is 14 amino acids. CDR1 and CDR2 from the germline V gene are KGHDR and SFDVKD. After removal of 3 bases from V and 4 bases from J, the junction contained 2 bases not matched to a gene. In DNA, the CDR3 is TGTGCCACCAGTGATCCGACAGGGGCAGATACGCAGTATTTT. The encoded protein is CATSDPTGADTQYF.

The V and J genes are TRBV30 and TRBJ1-2; D uncertain. The CDR3 is made up of 12 amino acids. The V gene's germline CDR1 is GTSNPN and CDR2 SVGIG (reference sequence). Between the trimmed V and J ends, which lost 4 bases and 4 bases, there was a span of 10 bases. Here the CDR3 DNA reads TGTGCCTGGACCGCGGTGTCCTATGGCTACACCTTC. This codes for CAWTAVSYGYTF.

The chain carries TRBV2 and TRBJ1-2, with a possible D match to TRBD1 (6 bases). The CDR3 spans 14 residues. V lost 6 bases and J 0 bases, leaving 11 bases between the germline ends. Germline CDR1 is SNHLY and CDR2 is FYNNEI. The CDR3 sequence: CASRGRTANYGYTF. CDR3 bases: TGTGCCAGCAGGGGAAGGACAGCTAACTATGGCTACACCTTC.

A single count supports this clone. This chain links TRBV7-2 with TRBJ2-7; 8 bases match TRBD2. The CDR3 sequence is 14 residues long. Trimming cost V 4 bases and J 3 bases; bases outside gene matches: 5. Germline V gene lookup returns CDR1 SGHTA and CDR2 FQGNSA. CDR3 sequence reads: CASSSSGTSYEQYF. In DNA form, the CDR3 reads TGTGCCAGCAGCTCCTCCGGGACTAGCTACGAGCAGTACTTC.